This entry is about one T cell receptor beta chain. What it binds is unknown. This sample was included in a study of shared clonotypes between healthy human individuals. In the study overall: Used for every donor were three CD4 naive, three CD4 memory, two CD8 naive and one CD8 memory plate. Points from the study as a whole: What naive subsets generally showed was a larger estimated richness than memory subsets showed.

The length of the CDR3 is 12 residues. Germline V gene sequence: CDR1 SGHTA, CDR2 FQGNSA. V was shortened by 5 bases and J by 6 bases, with 10 bases between the two germline ends. Sorted-subset replicate PCR reactions were performed with approximately 200 ng DNA, corresponding to 25,000 to 35,000 T cell genomes. Assay used: immunoSEQ multiplex PCR; TCRdb lists only in-frame clones, some missing. The sample holds roughly 2.4 million clones, 90% to 96% seen once. The chain couples TRBV7-2 to TRBJ1-1; D uncertain. Sequencing input: naive CD4+ T cells sorted from blood. The subset here: CD45RA+ positively selected. This clonotype was sampled from a man aged 18 to 30 in good health. The CDR3 nucleotides are TGTGCCAGCAGCCCCTCCCGTTCTGAAGCTTTCTTT. This codes for CASSPSRSEAFF.